These T cell receptor beta chains were read from a single sample in a study of blood T cell repertoires in COVID-19. Sequenced by immunoSEQ multiplex PCR; TCRdb stores in-frame clones only, minus some. In the table there are 30,000 to 40,000 clones, 85% to 90% of which are singletons. Sequenced material: peripheral blood. The receptor set was obtained from a man in his 70s with acute or convalescent COVID-19. The CDR3 runs from the conserved cysteine through the conserved F or W. The D gene is left open where the match is weak. Expanded clones get a size class; other rows say once, few or many, or leave the size out.

V gene	J gene	clone size	D gene	CDR3 DNA	CDR3 protein
TRBV5-4	TRBJ2-7	-	TRBD1	TGTGCCAGCAGTGACAGGGGCCGAGCCTACGAGCAGTACTTC	CASSDRGRAYEQYF
TRBV6-5	TRBJ1-1	-	-	TGTGCCAGCGCAGGGCCTTTAAACACTGAAGCTTTCTTT	CASAGPLNTEAFF
TRBV7-8	TRBJ2-1	-	TRBD1	TGTGCCAGCAGAACCCCGGGACAGAACCAGGTATTGGGCTCCTACAATGAGCAGTTCTTC	CASRTPGQNQVLGSYNEQFF
TRBV28	TRBJ2-1	-	TRBD2	TGTGCCGCCCGGACTAGCGCGAATGAGCAGTTCTTC	CAARTSANEQFF
TRBV5-4	TRBJ1-1	-	-	TGTGCCAGCAGCTTGGAGGACACGGCCACAGCTTTCTTT	CASSLEDTATAFF
TRBV30	TRBJ2-1	-	-	TGTGCCTGGAGCTTCAATGAGCAGTTCTTC	CAWSFNEQFF
TRBV7-9	TRBJ2-1	-	TRBD2	TGTGCCAGCAGCTTAGGTGGTGCGGGGGGGGAGCAGTTCTTC	CASSLGGAGGEQFF
TRBV15	TRBJ2-3	-	-	TGTGCCACCAGCAGAGGACGACTAGGCGCCACAGATACGCAGTATTTT	CATSRGRLGATDTQYF
TRBV9	TRBJ2-3	-	-	TGTGCCAGCAGCGTAGAGAGGGCAGATACGCAGTATTTT	CASSVERADTQYF
TRBV4-2	TRBJ2-2	-	TRBD1	TGTGCCAGCAGCCAAGATTTTAGGGGGCAGGGCGGTTGGGAGCTGTTTTTT	CASSQDFRGQGGWELFF
TRBV5-1	TRBJ2-3	-	TRBD2	TGCGCCAGCAGCTTTAGCGGGGGGGCCTCAGATACGCAGTATTTT	CASSFSGGASDTQYF
TRBV16	TRBJ2-5	few	-	TGTGCCAGCAGCCAATCAACTGGGCTGGGAGAGATCCAAGAGACCCAGTACTTC	CASSQSTGLGEIQETQYF
TRBV9	TRBJ2-3	-	-	TGTGCCAGCAGCGTAGAGAGACGGGCAGATACGCAGTATTTT	CASSVERRADTQYF
TRBV6-6	TRBJ1-4	-	TRBD1	TGTGCCAGCAGCCGGGACAGTAATAATGAAAAACTGTTTTTT	CASSRDSNNEKLFF
TRBV6-5	TRBJ1-4	once	-	TGTGCCAGCAGTCTAGAAGCAACTAATGAAAAACTGTTTTTT	CASSLEATNEKLFF
TRBV24-1	TRBJ2-6	once	TRBD2	TGTGCCACCAGCCTGGGTCTGGGAGGGAAAGCTGGGGCCAACGTCCTGACTTTC	CATSLGLGGKAGANVLTF
TRBV5-1	TRBJ1-6	-	-	TGCGCCAGCAGCACCCGAGAGGTAAATTCACCCCTCCACTTT	CASSTREVNSPLHF
TRBV10-3	TRBJ1-1	-	-	TGTGCCACCAAGGAGTTGAACACTGAAGCTTTCTTT	CATKELNTEAFF
TRBV11-2	TRBJ2-3	once	TRBD2	TGTGCCAGCAGCTACGGGACTAGCGGTTGGGGAGATACGCAGTATTTT	CASSYGTSGWGDTQYF
TRBV6-5	TRBJ1-6	-	-	TGTGCCAGCAGATCTTCGGGGGGCTTTAATTCACCCCTCCACTTT	CASRSSGGFNSPLHF
TRBV12-3/TRBV12-4	TRBJ2-5	-	-	TGTGCCAGCAGTCCAGGGTTACAAGAGACCCAGTACTTC	CASSPGLQETQYF
TRBV11-2	TRBJ1-2	once	-	TGTGCCAGCAGCGCCGGACTCGGCGGCTACACCTTC	CASSAGLGGYTF
TRBV25-1	TRBJ1-1	-	-	TGTGCCAGCAGTGATCCAGGGATGAACACTGAAGCTTTCTTT	CASSDPGMNTEAFF
TRBV3-1/TRBV3-2	TRBJ2-7	once	-	TGTGCCAGCAGGGGAGGTTCCTACGAGCAGTACTTC	CASRGGSYEQYF
TRBV27	TRBJ1-2	-	TRBD1	TGTGCCAGCAGTCCTGGGACAGCCTATTATGGCTACACCTTC	CASSPGTAYYGYTF
TRBV6-5	TRBJ2-5	-	TRBD1	TGTGCCAGCAGCGAGGGACAGGGGGAAGAGACCCAGTACTTC	CASSEGQGEETQYF
TRBV2	TRBJ2-2	-	-	TGTGCCAGCAGTGAAGGGGCGGGGCGGTCTGGGGAGCTGTTTTTT	CASSEGAGRSGELFF
TRBV21-1	TRBJ2-7	few	-	-	CASSKVASGSDSYEQYF
TRBV25-1	TRBJ1-3	-	-	TGTGCCAGCAGTGAATACGGGGCTGGAAACACCATATATTTT	CASSEYGAGNTIYF
TRBV19	TRBJ2-3	once	TRBD1	TGTGCCAGTAGTATCGAAGGACAGGGGTTGTCGGCGCAGTATTTT	CASSIEGQGLSAQYF
TRBV30	TRBJ2-2	-	-	TGTGCCTGGAGTGTACGGTGGGGGCCGAACACCGGGGAGCTGTTTTTT	CAWSVRWGPNTGELFF
TRBV7-2	TRBJ2-5	-	TRBD2	TGTGCCAGCAGCAAGCGGGGGGGGCTGGGCCAAGAGACCCAGTACTTC	CASSKRGGLGQETQYF
TRBV27	TRBJ2-1	-	TRBD2	TGTGCCAGCAGTTTAAATGGACTAGCGGAGTACAATGAGCAGTTCTTC	CASSLNGLAEYNEQFF
TRBV19	TRBJ2-2	few	TRBD2	TGTGCCAGTAGACCGGGACTAGCGGGGGGGTCCAACACCGGGGAGCTGTTTTTT	CASRPGLAGGSNTGELFF
TRBV19	TRBJ1-5	-	TRBD1	TGTGCCAGCTCCTCTCAGGGGGCAGGACAGCCCCAGCATTTT	CASSSQGAGQPQHF
TRBV12-5	TRBJ1-1	once	-	TGTGCTAGTGGTTCCACGGGTTCTAAGATGAACACTGAAGCTTTCTTT	CASGSTGSKMNTEAFF
TRBV4-3	TRBJ2-3	-	-	TGCGCCAGCAGCCAAGATGCGACTGGCACAGATACGCAGTATTTT	CASSQDATGTDTQYF